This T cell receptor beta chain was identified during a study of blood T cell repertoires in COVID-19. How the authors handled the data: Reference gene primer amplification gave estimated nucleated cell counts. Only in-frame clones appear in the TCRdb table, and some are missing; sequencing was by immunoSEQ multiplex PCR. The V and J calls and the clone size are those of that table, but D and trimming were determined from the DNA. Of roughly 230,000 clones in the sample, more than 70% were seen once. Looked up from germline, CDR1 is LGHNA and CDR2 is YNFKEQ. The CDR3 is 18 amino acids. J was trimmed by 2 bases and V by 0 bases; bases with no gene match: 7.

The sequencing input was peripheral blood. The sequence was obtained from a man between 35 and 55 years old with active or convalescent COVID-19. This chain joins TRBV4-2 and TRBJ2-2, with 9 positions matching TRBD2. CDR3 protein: CASSQEVAGALNTGELFF. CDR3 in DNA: TGTGCCAGCAGCCAAGAGGTAGCGGGGGCCTTAAACACCGGGGAGCTGTTTTTT.